One T cell receptor (beta chain) is described in this entry. Its antigen is not identified. The source of the sample is a study of cytomegalovirus exposure and HLA in healthy donors. Study-wide findings and caveats: Some public TCRs appeared in many individuals, while most sequences were rare.

The PCR had 60 Vbeta and 13 Jbeta primers. Clones were sequenced by immunoSEQ multiplex PCR, and TCRdb holds only the in-frame ones, with some missing. Of more than 90,000 clones in the sample, over 65% were seen once. After removal of 2 bases from V and 6 bases from J, the junction contained 8 bases not matched to a gene. This CDR3 region has 16 residues. Germline-derived CDR1 and CDR2 are MNHEY and SMNVEV (reference sequence). The receptor was derived from a woman aged 55-69 years in good health and CMV-seronegative. What was sequenced was PBMCs. The chain links TRBV27 to TRBJ2-7, with TRBD2 identical over 12 bases. The CDR3 DNA reads as TGTGCCAGCAGTTTAAGACTAGCGGGAGTAGGGCTCGAGCAGTACTTC. Its translation: CASSLRLAGVGLEQYF.